These 3 T cell receptor beta chains came from one sample sequenced in a study of CDR3 diversity in severe acne. TCRdb reprocessed the PCR reads with MiXCR, giving one entry per CDR3 protein. The data contain roughly 100,000 distinct CDR3 sequences, approximately 47% of them singletons. Sample: blood. The receptor set was obtained from a male donor with acne.

J is TRBJ2-1 and V is TRBV19, with 12 bases matching TRBD2. The CDR3 is 15 residues long. Germline CDR1 reads LNHDA; CDR2 reads SQIVND (reference sequence). With 5 bases clipped from V and 8 bases from J, the junction kept 7 bases outside the gene matches. The CDR3, as DNA: TGTGCCAGTAGTGCGACTAGCGGGAGAACCGATGAGCAGTTCTTC. Residues: CASSATSGRTDEQFF.

In its sample, this clonotype was seen a few times. The chain is built from TRBV4-1 and TRBJ2-3; TRBD1 matches at 7 bases. Germline CDR1 MGHRA, CDR2 YSYEKL. The CDR3 totals 15 residues. The ends lost 2 bases at V and 2 bases at J; junction bases unmatched: 4. The CDR3 protein is CASSQWDSYTDTQYF. CDR3 in DNA: TGCGCCAGCAGCCAATGGGACAGTTACACAGATACGCAGTATTTT.

In its sample, this clonotype was seen once. CDR3 sequence (DNA): TGTGCCTCCCGGGATAGGGGGCGAAGTCAGCCCCAGCATTTT. Translated: CASRDRGRSQPQHF. The V call is TRBV2, the J call TRBJ1-5; 7 bases align to TRBD1. Germline CDR1 is SNHLY and CDR2 is FYNNEI. This CDR3 is built from 14 residues. Trimming cost V 11 bases and J 6 bases; bases outside gene matches: 13. Drawing the rest from reference TRBV2 and TRBJ1-5, the complete variable domain is EPEVTQTPSHQVTQMGQEVILRCVPISNHLYFYWYRQILGQKVEFLVSFYNNEISEKSEIFDDQFSVERPDGSNFTLKIRSTKLEDSAMYFCASRDRGRSQPQHFGDGTRLSIL.